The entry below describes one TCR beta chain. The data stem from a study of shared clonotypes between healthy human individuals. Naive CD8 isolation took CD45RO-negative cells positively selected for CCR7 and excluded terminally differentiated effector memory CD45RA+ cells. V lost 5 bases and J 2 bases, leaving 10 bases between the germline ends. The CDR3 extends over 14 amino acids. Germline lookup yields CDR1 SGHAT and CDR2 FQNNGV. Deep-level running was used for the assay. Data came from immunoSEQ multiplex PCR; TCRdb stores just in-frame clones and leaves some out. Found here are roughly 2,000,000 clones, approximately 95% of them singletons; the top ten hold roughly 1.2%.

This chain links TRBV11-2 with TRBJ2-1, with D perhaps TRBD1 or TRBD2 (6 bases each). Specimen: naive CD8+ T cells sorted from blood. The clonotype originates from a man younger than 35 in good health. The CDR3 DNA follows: TGTGCCAGCAGCCCGGGGGCGGCCTACAATGAGCAGTTCTTC. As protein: CASSPGAAYNEQFF.